This T cell receptor (beta chain) is from a study of siplizumab effects on memory and regulatory T cells. From germline, CDR1 is LNHDA and CDR2 SQIVND (reference sequence). The ends were cut back, 5 bases at V and 3 bases at J, with 10 bases in the middle. This CDR3 contains 13 residues. Points from the study as a whole: Proliferating siplizumab-culture Treg suppressive function went unconfirmed. A mean of around 65% of mappable alloreactive CD4+ clones were Treg-derived with siplizumab, compared with 26.9% in controls.

Measured with immunoSEQ multiplex PCR; TCRdb has only the in-frame clones, and not every one. The sample has about 82,000 clones, approximately 90% seen once. Details on this clone: Its cognate antigen is unknown.

The gene calls are TRBV19 and TRBJ1-2; D possibly corresponds to TRBD1 (5 bases). Sequencing input: Tregs sorted from blood. The TCR originated in a human donor in good health. The CDR3 protein is CASSFGRDYGYTF. CDR3 DNA sequence: TGTGCCAGTAGTTTTGGCAGGGACTATGGCTACACCTTC.